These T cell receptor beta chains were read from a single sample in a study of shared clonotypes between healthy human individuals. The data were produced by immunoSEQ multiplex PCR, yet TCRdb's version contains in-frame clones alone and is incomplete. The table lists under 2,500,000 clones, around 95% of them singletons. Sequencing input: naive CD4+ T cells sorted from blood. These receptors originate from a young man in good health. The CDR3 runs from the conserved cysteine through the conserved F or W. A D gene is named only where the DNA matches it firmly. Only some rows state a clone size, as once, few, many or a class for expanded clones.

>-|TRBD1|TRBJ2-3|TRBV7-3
TGTGCCAGCAGCTTACTCTCCGGACAGGGTTTTCAAGATACGCAGTATTTT
CASSLLSGQGFQDTQYF
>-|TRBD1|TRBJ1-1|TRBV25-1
TGTGCCAGCAGTATTTCAGGGGGGCAGGGAGCTTTCTTT
CASSISGGQGAFF
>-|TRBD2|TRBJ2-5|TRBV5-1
TGCGCCAGCAGCTTGGGAGGCAGCGGGGGACTCCAAGAGACCCAGTACTTC
CASSLGGSGGLQETQYF
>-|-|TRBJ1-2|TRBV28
TGTGCCAGCAGTTTCGTCAGGGAGGGCTACACCTTC
CASSFVREGYTF
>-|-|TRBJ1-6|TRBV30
TGTGCCTGGAGTGATGTCTCAAGTGTGTTCTCACCCCTCCACTTT
CAWSDVSSVFSPLHF
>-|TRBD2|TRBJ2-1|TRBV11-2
TGTGCCAGCAGCTTCCCGGGACTAGCGGGAGTAGGGTTCTTC
CASSFPGLAGVGFF
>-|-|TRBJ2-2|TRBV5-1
TGCGCCAGCAGCTTTAGGGTCCGGGAATTAGCCGGGGAGCTGTTTTTT
CASSFRVRELAGELFF
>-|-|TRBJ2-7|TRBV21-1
TGTGCCAGCAGCAAAAATAGGTACGAGCAGTACTTC
CASSKNRYEQYF
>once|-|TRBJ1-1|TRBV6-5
TGTGCCAGCAGTCGATACCTTAGCACTGAAGCTTTCTTT
CASSRYLSTEAFF
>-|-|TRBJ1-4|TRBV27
TGTGCCAGCAAACAGGGACGGACTAATGAAAAACTGTTTTTT
CASKQGRTNEKLFF
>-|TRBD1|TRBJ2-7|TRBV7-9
TGTGCCAGCAGCTGGACAGGAGGATCCTACGAGCAGTACTTC
CASSWTGGSYEQYF
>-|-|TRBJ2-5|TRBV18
TGTGCCAGCTCACCGGATACGGCCCAGGCTACCCAGTACTTC
CASSPDTAQATQYF
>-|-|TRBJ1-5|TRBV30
TGTGCCTGGAGTGGAACAGGAGCGGCTCAGCCCCAGCATTTT
CAWSGTGAAQPQHF
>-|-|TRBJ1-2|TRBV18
TGTGCCAGCTCACCAAACAGTATCCTTAACTATGGCTACACCTTC
CASSPNSILNYGYTF
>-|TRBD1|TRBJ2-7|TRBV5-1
TGCGCCAGCAGCTCAACGACAGGGGGCTCCTACGAGCAGTACTTC
CASSSTTGGSYEQYF
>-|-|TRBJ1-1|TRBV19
TGTGCCAGTAGTCTGGGACACCTGAACACTGAAGCTTTCTTT
CASSLGHLNTEAFF
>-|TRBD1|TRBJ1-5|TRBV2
TGTGCCAGCAGTGAGAGGACAGGACGCGCCGGGTCGCCCCAGCATTTT
CASSERTGRAGSPQHF
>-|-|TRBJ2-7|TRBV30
TGTGCCTGGAGTGTACTTAGTCGAACCACCTACGAGCAGTACTTC
CAWSVLSRTTYEQYF
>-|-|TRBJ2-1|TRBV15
TGTGCCACCAGCAGAGATCTGGGTGAGCAGTTCTTC
CATSRDLGEQFF
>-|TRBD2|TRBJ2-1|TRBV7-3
TGTGCCAGCAGCTTATTTCCCGGGACTAGCGGCTACAATGAGCAGTTCTTC
CASSLFPGTSGYNEQFF
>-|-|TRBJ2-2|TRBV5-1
TGCGCCAGCAGCTTGGGACTAGGGAAGAACACCGGGGAGCTGTTTTTT
CASSLGLGKNTGELFF
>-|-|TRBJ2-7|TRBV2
TGTGCCAGCAGTGAAAGGGGCGTCGCTACGGGGGAGCAGTACTTC
CASSERGVATGEQYF
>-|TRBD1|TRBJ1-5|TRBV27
TGTGCCAGCAGTCAATGGACAGGGACACAGCCCCAGCATTTT
CASSQWTGTQPQHF
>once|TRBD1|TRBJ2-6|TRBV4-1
TGCGCCAGCAGCCAAGATCGAGGGACCGGGACAGGGGGCTCTGGGGCCAACGTCCTGACTTTC
CASSQDRGTGTGGSGANVLTF
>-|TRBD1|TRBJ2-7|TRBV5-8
TGTGCCAGCCCCAGGGGGTCGTCGGGGGAGCAGTACTTC
CASPRGSSGEQYF
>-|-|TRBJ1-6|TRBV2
TGTGCCAGCAGAACCGCTCGGGATAATTCACCCCTCCACTTT
CASRTARDNSPLHF
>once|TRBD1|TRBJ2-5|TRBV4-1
TGCGCCAGCAGCCAAGATGGGACAGGGATTAATAGTTGGACCAAAGAGACCCAGTACTTC
CASSQDGTGINSWTKETQYF
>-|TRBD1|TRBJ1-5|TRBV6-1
TGTGCCAGCAGTGGACAGGGAGGGGGTCAGCCCCAGCATTTT
CASSGQGGGQPQHF
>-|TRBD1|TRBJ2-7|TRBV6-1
TGTGCCAGCAGTGAAAGGGACAGGGTCATATACGAGCAGTACTTC
CASSERDRVIYEQYF
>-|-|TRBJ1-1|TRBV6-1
TGTGCCAGCAGTGATCATGTCCCTGCGGAAGCTTTCTTT
CASSDHVPAEAFF
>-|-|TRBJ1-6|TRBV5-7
TGTGCCAGCAGCGCGCGCCCCAGGAGGAGCTCCTATAATTCACCCCTCCACTTT
CASSARPRRSSYNSPLHF
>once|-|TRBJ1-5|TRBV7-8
TGTGCCAGCAGCTTAGCCGGGGGTTGGGGCAATCAGCCCCAGCATTTT
CASSLAGGWGNQPQHF
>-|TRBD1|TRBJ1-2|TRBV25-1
TGTGCCAGCAGTGAATTGAAGGGGGCGCCGACCGGCTACACCTTC
CASSELKGAPTGYTF
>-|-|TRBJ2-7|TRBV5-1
TGCGCCAGCCGATACGGGGGCACGGGATACGAGCAGTACTTC
CASRYGGTGYEQYF
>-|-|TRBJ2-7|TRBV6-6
TGTGCCAGCAGAACGAACAGGCGGTCCTACGAGCAGTACTTC
CASRTNRRSYEQYF
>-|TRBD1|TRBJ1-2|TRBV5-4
TGTGCCAGCAACTCGGAGGCAGGGGGGTCAACTAACTATGGCTACACCTTC
CASNSEAGGSTNYGYTF
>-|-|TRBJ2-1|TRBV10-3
TGTGCCGTCGCCCTAGCGCGGAACTACAATGAGCAGTTCTTC
CAVALARNYNEQFF
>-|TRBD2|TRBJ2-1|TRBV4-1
TGCGCCAGCAGCCAAGGACTAGCGGGAGGATGGGTGGAGCAGTTCTTC
CASSQGLAGGWVEQFF
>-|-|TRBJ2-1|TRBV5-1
TGCGCCAGCAGATCGGACACATACAATGAGCAGTTCTTC
CASRSDTYNEQFF
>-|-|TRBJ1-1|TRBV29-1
TGCAGCGGTAATAGCGGACGGAGCACTGAAGCTTTCTTT
CSGNSGRSTEAFF
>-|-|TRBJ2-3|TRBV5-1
TGCGCCAGCAGCTGGTCGGCTCCACGAGACACAGATACGCAGTATTTT
CASSWSAPRDTDTQYF
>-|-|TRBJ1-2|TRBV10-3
TGTGCCATCAGTGAGTCGGGGGGCTACACCTTC
CAISESGGYTF
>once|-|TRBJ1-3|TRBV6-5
TGTGCCAGCAGTGGAGGGTCTGGAAACACCATATATTTT
CASSGGSGNTIYF
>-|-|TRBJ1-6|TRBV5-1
TGCGCCAGCAGCTTCGGGTCGAGCTCCTATAATTCACCCCTCCACTTT
CASSFGSSSYNSPLHF